Described below is a single T cell receptor beta chain sequence and its context. One junction end disagrees with the germline gene, perhaps due to a read error. The CDR3 totals 15 residues. Germline CDR1 is SEHNR and CDR2 is FQNEAQ (reference sequence). This entry comes from a study of blood T cell repertoires in COVID-19. The wider study: Italy, Spain and the United States were the sources of the convalescent and acute COVID-19 samples. Sources were T cells, B-cell-depleted T cells, or PBMCs; the material itself was cDNA or gDNA.

Per the study methods: Reference gene primer amplification gave estimated nucleated cell counts. Measured with immunoSEQ multiplex PCR; TCRdb has only the in-frame clones, and not every one. The V and J calls and the clone size are those of that table, but D and trimming were determined from the DNA. The data show 150,000 to 200,000 clones, around 89% seen once. Input material: peripheral blood. The source is a man aged 55 to 69 with acute or convalescent COVID-19. This sequence joins TRBV7-9 and TRBJ1-2; tentatively, D is TRBD1 (5 bases). The chain's CDR3 is CASSLSAGTKYGYTF. The CDR3 nucleotides read TGTGCCAGCAGCTTATCGGCGGGGACTAAGTATGGCTACACCTTC.